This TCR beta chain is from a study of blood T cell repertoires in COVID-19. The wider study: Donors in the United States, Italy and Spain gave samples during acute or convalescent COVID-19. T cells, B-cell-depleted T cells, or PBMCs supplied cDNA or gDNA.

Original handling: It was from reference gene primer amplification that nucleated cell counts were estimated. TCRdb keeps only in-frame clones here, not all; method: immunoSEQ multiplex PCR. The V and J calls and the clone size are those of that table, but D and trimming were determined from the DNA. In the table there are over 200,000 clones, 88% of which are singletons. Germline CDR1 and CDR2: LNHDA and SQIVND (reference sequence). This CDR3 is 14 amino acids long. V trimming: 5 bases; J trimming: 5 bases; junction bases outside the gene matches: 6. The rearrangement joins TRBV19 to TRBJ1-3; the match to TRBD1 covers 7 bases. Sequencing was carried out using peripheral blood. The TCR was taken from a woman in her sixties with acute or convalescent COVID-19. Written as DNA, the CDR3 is TGTGCCAGTAGTCCGACAGGGATCCGAAACACCATATATTTT. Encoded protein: CASSPTGIRNTIYF.